The 6 T cell receptor beta chains below were found in one sample sequenced in a study of blood T cell repertoires in COVID-19 (dated by TCRdb to about 2020). Receptor libraries were prepared by the immunoSEQ multiplex PCR assay. TCRdb stores this immuneACCESS table with in-frame sequences only. Part of the clones is absent; in the studies checked, under half of the shortfall reflects unresolved V genes, and no reason is known for the rest. The sample table lists 45,000 to 50,000 clones, 83% of them with a count of one. Roughly 8.2% of the sample is in the top ten clones. Material for sequencing was peripheral blood. The receptors were gathered from a man aged 80 or over in a cohort sampled during active COVID-19.

The V gene is TRBV7-3, the J gene TRBJ2-3, with TRBD2 matching 8 bases. This CDR3 has 15 residues. Germline CDR1 reads SGHTA; CDR2 reads FQGTGA. The V and J ends lost 4 bases and 7 bases, in that order; junction bases with no gene match: 10. CDR3 amino acids: CASSSLGTSFNTQYF. CDR3 DNA sequence: TGTGCCAGCAGCTCTCTCGGGACTAGTTTTAATACGCAGTATTTT.

The genes are TRBV11-2 and TRBJ2-5, with 10 positions matching TRBD2. There are 20 residues in the CDR3. The germline V gene has CDR1 SGHAT and CDR2 FQNNGV. The V segment lost 0 bases and the J segment 4 bases; nucleotides outside the gene matches: 17. The DNA for the CDR3 is TGTGCCAGCAGCTTAGATGCGAAAAGCGGGAGGGCCTTAAGGGCAGAGACCCAGTACTTC. This sequence encodes CASSLDAKSGRALRAETQYF.

The table lists this clone with a count of one. This chain uses TRBV4-1 with TRBJ2-7, with 15 bases identical to TRBD2. Germline assignment: CDR1 MGHRA and CDR2 YSYEKL. This CDR3 comprises 20 residues. J gave up 6 bases and V 0 bases, and 15 bases lay outside the gene matches. The CDR3 loop reads CASSQDGQGWTSGRGLEQYF. The CDR3 DNA is TGCGCCAGCAGCCAAGATGGACAGGGCTGGACTAGCGGGAGGGGACTCGAGCAGTACTTC.

This clone is a singleton in its sample. The chain joins TRBV19 to TRBJ2-2, with a possible D match to TRBD1 (5 bases). CDR3 length: 18 amino acids. The V end was cut by 0 bases, the J end by 1 base, with 15 bases between. Germline lookup yields CDR1 LNHDA and CDR2 SQIVND (reference sequence). CDR3 nucleotides: TGTGCCAGTAGTATAGATTTCCCAGGGCCCGGGAACACCGGGGAGCTGTTTTTT. This sequence encodes CASSIDFPGPGNTGELFF.

In this sample, this clone turned up a few times. The rearrangement links TRBV9 to TRBJ2-5, with D unclear. The V end lost 0 bases, the J end lost 5 bases, and 11 bases lay between the germline ends. This CDR3 has 14 amino acids. Germline V gene sequence: CDR1 SGDLS, CDR2 YYNGEE. This CDR3 reads CASSVGALAETQYF. The CDR3 bases are TGTGCCAGCAGCGTAGGGGCCTTGGCCGAGACCCAGTACTTC. Together with reference TRBV9 and TRBJ2-5, the CDR3 gives the full variable domain: DSGVTQTPKHLITATGQRVTLRCSPRSGDLSVYWYQQSLDQGLQFLIQYYNGEERAKGNILERFSAQQFPDLHSELNLSSLELGDSALYFCASSVGALAETQYFGPGTRLLVL.

V and J are TRBV6-5 and TRBJ1-1; D perhaps matches TRBD1 (6 bases). Germline loops: CDR1 MNHEY, CDR2 SVGAGI. This CDR3 contains 15 residues. Between the trimmed V and J ends, which lost 5 bases and 1 base, there was a span of 14 bases. The CDR3 spells CASSRLGHTNTEAFF. The CDR3 nucleotides read TGTGCCAGCAGTCGGCTGGGACATACGAACACTGAAGCTTTCTTT.